This T cell receptor (beta chain) comes out of a study of human T cells and chemical hapten exposure. TCRdb passed the RACE reads through MiXCR, listing each CDR3 protein once. This table holds roughly 380,000 distinct CDR3 sequences, roughly 4.6% found once. The sample's time point: pre-sensitization, week 0. Treatment meaning: therapeutic diphenylcyclopropenone sensitization with weekly scalp DPC. Only a few counts were recorded for this clonotype. This CDR3 has 14 amino acids. From germline, CDR1 is SGHAT and CDR2 FQNNGV. The V end was cut by 7 bases, the J end by 0 bases, with 11 bases between. V and J are TRBV11-2 and TRBJ2-3, with TRBD2 as a possible D gene (5 bases). The clonotype originates from a woman between 45 and 60 years old with alopecia areata. Some clones in this sample may be carry-over from other donors' samples. This material consisted of whole blood, taken in connection with sensitization to the hapten diphenylcyclopropenone (DPC). CDR3 DNA: TGTGCCAGCACCGCGGGTGTTAGCACAGATACGCAGTATTTT. Encoded protein: CASTAGVSTDTQYF.